The 8 T cell receptor beta chains below were found in one sample sequenced in a study of vaccination effects on CD4 cells after COVID-19 (dated by TCRdb to the early 2020s). Antigen specificity for these receptors is unknown. Library preparation employed the immunoSEQ multiplex PCR assay. Here the immuneACCESS table is served through TCRdb, limited to in-frame sequences with V and J called. Missing clones are a known gap in these copies; in checked studies unresolved V genes cover under half, and the rest lacks a known reason. The sample table records 43,000 or so clones; approximately 70% of these occur just once. The top ten hold 7% of the sample. After around 11 days of culture, CD4+ T cells were isolated with the EasySep CD4+ T cell isolation kit. Each participant received two doses of an mRNA SARS-CoV-2 vaccine, either BNT162b2 or mRNA-1273. The sequencing used CD4+ T cells from PBMCs cultured without peptide, collected after COVID-19 vaccination. Receptor source: a human donor who received a COVID-19 vaccine.

This chain joins TRBV5-1 and TRBJ2-1; D uncertain. Per the germline V gene, CDR1 is SGHRS and CDR2 is YFSETQ. V dropped 0 bases and J dropped 4 bases, with 17 bases sitting between them. The CDR3 length is 17 residues. DNA for the CDR3: TGCGCCAGCAGCTTGGGTGCCTACACGACAAAATACAATGAGCAGTTCTTC. Encoded protein: CASSLGAYTTKYNEQFF.

The genes are TRBV18 and TRBJ2-1; the match to TRBD2 covers 10 bases. From germline, CDR1 is KGHSH and CDR2 LQKENI. The CDR3 has 15 amino acids. The J segment lost 4 bases and the V segment lost 6 bases, leaving 6 bases of the junction unmatched. The CDR3, as DNA: TGTGCCAGCTCCCCGGGACTAGCGCATTACAATGAGCAGTTCTTC. Its translation is CASSPGLAHYNEQFF. The complete variable domain, with remaining parts taken from reference TRBV18 and TRBJ2-1, reads NAGVMQNPRHLVRRRGQEARLRCSPMKGHSHVYWYRQLPEEGLKFMVYLQKENIIDESGMPKERFSAEFPKEGPSILRIQQVVRGDSAAYFCASSPGLAHYNEQFFGPGTRLTVL.

This chain connects TRBV6-5 to TRBJ2-2; D not certain. The CDR3 is 13 residues long. Germline CDR1 and CDR2: MNHEY and SVGAGI. V lost 2 bases, J lost 4 bases, and 5 bases lay in between. Written as DNA, the CDR3 is TGTGCCAGCAGTTACATGGGCACCGGGGAGCTGTTTTTT. Translated: CASSYMGTGELFF.

The rearrangement links TRBV5-1 to TRBJ2-7, with 11 bases lining up with TRBD1. CDR3 length: 15 amino acids. The ends lost 4 bases at V and 4 bases at J; junction bases unmatched: 7. CDR1 is SGHRS and CDR2 is YFSETQ in the germline V gene. The DNA of the CDR3 is TGCGCCAGCAGCACCCAGGACAGGGGGCTATACGAGCAGTACTTC. This encodes CASSTQDRGLYEQYF.

The chain has TRBV6-5 and TRBJ2-3; D call uncertain. CDR1 is MNHEY and CDR2 is SVGAGI in the germline V gene. V lost 1 base to trimming and J lost 2 bases, with 4 bases between them. The CDR3 loop spans 13 amino acids. Here the CDR3 reads CASSYYFTDTQYF. Written as DNA, the CDR3 is TGTGCCAGCAGTTACTACTTCACAGATACGCAGTATTTT.

The rearrangement uses TRBV4-1 and TRBJ1-5; D uncertain. The V gene's germline CDR1 is MGHRA and CDR2 YSYEKL. CDR3 length: 14 amino acids. V was cut by 1 base and J by 9 bases, with 13 bases left in between. CDR3 DNA sequence: TGCGCCAGCAGCCAAGCCATGAGGCGGGCGCCCCAGCATTTT. This sequence encodes CASSQAMRRAPQHF.

The V gene is TRBV21-1, the J gene TRBJ1-3. TRBV21-1 is recorded as a pseudogene. The CDR3 sequence is 18 residues long. CDR3 in amino acids: CASSKRPSSGREGNTIYF. For the CDR3, the DNA is TGTGCCAGCAGCAAACGGCCCTCCTCAGGGAGGGAGGGAAACACCATATATTTT.

This clone has more than one count but fewer than ten. The J gene is TRBJ2-2, the V gene TRBV4-1, with D possibly matching TRBD1 (6 bases). Germline CDR1 is MGHRA and CDR2 is YSYEKL. This CDR3 comprises 14 residues. The V end was cut by 2 bases, the J end by 6 bases, with 10 bases between. CDR3 protein: CASSQQSGAGELFF. The CDR3, as DNA: TGCGCCAGCAGCCAACAATCAGGGGCCGGGGAGCTGTTTTTT.